The entry below gives a single T cell receptor beta chain sequence along with its context. Its antigen is as yet unknown. MiXCR, run by TCRdb on the reads, gives a single entry per CDR3 protein. In the table there are around 740,000 distinct CDR3 sequences, 35% of which are singletons. The source of the sample is a study of T cell repertoires in cytomegalovirus infection. For the study at large: In public TCR beta signatures, there were indications of both CMV infection and matching HLA type.

Study results and limitations: Ex vivo responses were dominated by HLA-C-restricted CMV-specific TCR beta clonotypes. Of the TCR beta families, the public ones yielded a cumulative frequency that identified carriers of CMV plus the relevant HLA.

The CDR3 totals 12 residues. Trimming shortened V by 3 bases and J by 9 bases, and 10 bases separated the two germline ends. The specimen sequenced was PBMCs. The sequence derives from a human donor in good health (CMV status not recorded). Some clones in this sample may be carry-over from other donors' samples. The chain recombines TRBV12-3 or TRBV12-4 with TRBJ2-3; possible D gene TRBD2, 5 bases. The CDR3 here is CASSFGIATQYF. As DNA, the CDR3 is TGTGCCAGCAGTTTCGGGATTGCCACGCAGTATTTT.